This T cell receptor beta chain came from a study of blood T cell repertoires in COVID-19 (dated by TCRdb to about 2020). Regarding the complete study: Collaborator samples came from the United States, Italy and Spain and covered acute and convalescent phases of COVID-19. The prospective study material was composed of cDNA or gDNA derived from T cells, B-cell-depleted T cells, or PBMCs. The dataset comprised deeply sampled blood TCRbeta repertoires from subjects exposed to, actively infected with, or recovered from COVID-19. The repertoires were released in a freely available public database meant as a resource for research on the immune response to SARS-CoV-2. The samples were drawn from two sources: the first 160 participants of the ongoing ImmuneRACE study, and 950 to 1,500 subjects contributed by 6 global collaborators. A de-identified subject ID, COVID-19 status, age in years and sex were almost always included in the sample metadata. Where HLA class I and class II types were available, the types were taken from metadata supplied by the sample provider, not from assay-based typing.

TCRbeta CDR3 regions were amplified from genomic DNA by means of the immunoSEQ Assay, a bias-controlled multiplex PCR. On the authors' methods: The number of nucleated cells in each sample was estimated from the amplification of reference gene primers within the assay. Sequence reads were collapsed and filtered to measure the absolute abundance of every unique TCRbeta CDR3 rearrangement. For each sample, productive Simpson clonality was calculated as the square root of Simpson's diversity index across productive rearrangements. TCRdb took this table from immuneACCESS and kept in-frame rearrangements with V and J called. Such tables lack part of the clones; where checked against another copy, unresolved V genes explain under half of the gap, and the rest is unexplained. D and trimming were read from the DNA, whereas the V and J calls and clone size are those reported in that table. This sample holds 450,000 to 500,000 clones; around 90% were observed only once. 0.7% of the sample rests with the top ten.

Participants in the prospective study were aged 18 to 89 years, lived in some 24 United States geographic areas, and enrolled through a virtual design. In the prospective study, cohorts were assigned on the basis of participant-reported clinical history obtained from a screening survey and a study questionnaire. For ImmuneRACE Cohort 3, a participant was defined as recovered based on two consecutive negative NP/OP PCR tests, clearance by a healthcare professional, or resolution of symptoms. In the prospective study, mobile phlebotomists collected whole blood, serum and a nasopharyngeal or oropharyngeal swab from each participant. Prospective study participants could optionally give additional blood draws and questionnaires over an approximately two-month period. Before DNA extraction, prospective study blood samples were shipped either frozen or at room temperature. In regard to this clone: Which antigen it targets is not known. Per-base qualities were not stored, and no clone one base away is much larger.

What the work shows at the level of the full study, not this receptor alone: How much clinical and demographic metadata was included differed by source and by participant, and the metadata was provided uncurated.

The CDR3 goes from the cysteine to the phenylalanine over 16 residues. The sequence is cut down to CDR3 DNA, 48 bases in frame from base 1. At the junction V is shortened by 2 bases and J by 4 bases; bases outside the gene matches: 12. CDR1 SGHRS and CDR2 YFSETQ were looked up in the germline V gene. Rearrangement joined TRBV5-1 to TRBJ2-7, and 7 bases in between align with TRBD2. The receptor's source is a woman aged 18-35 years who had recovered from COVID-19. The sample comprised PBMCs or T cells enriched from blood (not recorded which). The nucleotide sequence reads TGCGCCAGCAGCTTCCGGGATTTGTCCGGGGGGTACGAGCAGTACTTC. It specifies CASSFRDLSGGYEQYF.